This entry is about one T cell receptor (beta chain). Its antigen is currently unknown. The germline gene is not matched at one end of the junction; a read error may be the cause. Using RNA transcripts as the source, TCR beta CDR3 regions were amplified. In the first-round RT-PCR of the TCR CDR3, the HTBI primer set was used. One entry per CDR3 protein results from TCRdb running MiXCR on the multiplex PCR reads. This sample has some 720,000 distinct CDR3 sequences; around 15% occur once, and the top ten carry over 7.5%. The sample belongs to a study of T cells in Graves' hyperthyroidism and ophthalmopathy. Study results and caveats: Ophthalmopathy got predicted by the model a median approximately 6.4 months before its onset.

CDR3 length: 16 residues. The V gene's germline CDR1 is SGHTA and CDR2 FQGNSA. Specimen: blood. The clonotype comes from a man aged 18 to 29 with Graves' hyperthyroidism. The J gene is TRBJ2-5, the V gene TRBV7-2, with D perhaps TRBD1 or TRBD2 (5 bases each). CDR3 in amino acids: CACSLGPGRAGETQYF. CDR3 DNA: TGTGCCTGCAGCTTAGGACCGGGCAGGGCGGGAGAGACCCAGTACTTC.